These 29 T cell receptor beta chains were sequenced from one sample in a study of blood T cell repertoires in COVID-19 (dated by TCRdb to between 2020 and 2021). Library method: the immunoSEQ multiplex PCR assay. TCRdb holds this immuneACCESS table with in-frame rearrangements only. Some clones are missing; in checked studies, unresolved V genes explain under half, and the rest has no known cause. This sample holds fewer than 150,000 clones; nearly 90% were observed only once. The ten biggest clones cover around 4.1% of the sample. Material: peripheral blood. Source of these receptors: a woman aged 55-70 years with COVID-19, enrolled during active disease.

J is TRBJ2-2 and V is TRBV5-8, with TRBD1 matching over 8 bases. Trimming at V came to 4 bases and at J to 3 bases, leaving 5 bases not matched to a gene. This CDR3 contains 15 residues. Looked up from germline, CDR1 is SGHTS and CDR2 is YDEGEE. CDR3 DNA: TGTGCCAGCAGCCAAACAGGGGGAGACACCGGGGAGCTGTTTTTT. The encoded protein is CASSQTGGDTGELFF.

J is TRBJ1-2 and V is TRBV19; no clear D gene. The V end lost 6 bases, the J end lost 8 bases, and 19 bases lay between the germline ends. This CDR3 has 14 residues. The germline V gene has CDR1 LNHDA and CDR2 SQIVND (reference sequence). This CDR3 reads CASSPTDVPGGYTF. The CDR3 DNA sequence: TGTGCCAGTAGCCCGACGGACGTCCCGGGGGGCTACACCTTC. The full variable domain, with the rest looked up from reference TRBV19 and TRBJ1-2, is DGGITQSPKYLFRKEGQNVTLSCEQNLNHDAMYWYRQDPGQGLRLIYYSQIVNDFQKGDIAEGYSVSREKKESFPLTVTSAQKNPTAFYLCASSPTDVPGGYTFGSGTRLTVV.

The J gene is TRBJ2-5, the V gene TRBV15; a weak D match, TRBD2 (6 bases). CDR1 and CDR2 (germline): LNHNV, YYDKDF (reference sequence). The germline V and J ends were trimmed by 0 bases and 6 bases, with 11 bases remaining between them. The CDR3 runs to 14 residues. The CDR3 coding sequence is TGTGCCACCAGCAGAGACTCGGCGGGACAGACCCAGTACTTC. Residues: CATSRDSAGQTQYF.

The V gene is TRBV7-2, the J gene TRBJ2-7, with 7 bases that match TRBD2. After removal of 2 bases from V and 4 bases from J, the junction contained 11 bases not matched to a gene. In germline, CDR1 is SGHTA, CDR2 FQGNSA. This CDR3 comprises 16 residues. The CDR3 loop is CASSLSPSSGNYEQYF. The CDR3 nucleotides read TGTGCCAGCAGCTTATCCCCATCTAGCGGTAATTACGAGCAGTACTTC.

The rearrangement links TRBV25-1 to TRBJ2-1; no reliable D call. The germline V and J ends were trimmed by 2 bases and 7 bases, with 12 bases remaining between them. The CDR3 loop spans 14 amino acids. The germline gives CDR1 MGHDK, CDR2 SYGVNS. CDR3 sequence: CASSERGWANEQFF. In DNA form, the CDR3 reads TGTGCCAGCAGTGAACGTGGCTGGGCAAATGAGCAGTTCTTC. Full variable domain (rest looked up from reference TRBV25-1 and TRBJ2-1): EADIYQTPRYLVIGTGKKITLECSQTMGHDKMYWYQQDPGMELHLIHYSYGVNSTEKGDLSSESTVSRIRTEHFPLTLESARPSHTSQYLCASSERGWANEQFFGPGTRLTVL.

The gene calls are TRBV18 and TRBJ2-5; a weak D match, TRBD2 (6 bases). This CDR3 region has 16 residues. Germline-derived CDR1 and CDR2 are KGHSH and LQKENI. The ends were cut back, 3 bases at V and 5 bases at J, with 19 bases in the middle. For the CDR3, the DNA is TGTGCCAGCTCACCTCGGGGACTCCCGAATCTGGAGACCCAGTACTTC. This gives the protein CASSPRGLPNLETQYF.

There are a few counts of this clone. The V and J genes are TRBV5-4 and TRBJ2-7; D is uncertain. V lost 4 bases and J lost 0, with 11 bases in between. The germline V gene encodes CDR1 SGHNT and CDR2 YYREEE (reference sequence). The CDR3 is 14 amino acids. CDR3 nucleotide sequence: TGTGCCAGCAGCCTTCTGCCTAGCTCCTACGAGCAGTACTTC. It translates to CASSLLPSSYEQYF.

J is TRBJ1-1 and V is TRBV11-2; D call uncertain. This CDR3 spans 13 amino acids. In germline, CDR1 is SGHAT, CDR2 FQNNGV. The V end lost 6 bases, the J end lost 3 bases, and 11 bases lay between the germline ends. The CDR3, as DNA: TGTGCCAGCAGTGTTCGTTCGGACACTGAAGCTTTCTTT. This encodes CASSVRSDTEAFF.

The V gene is TRBV6-4, the J gene TRBJ1-5, with D possibly TRBD1 on 5 matching bases. The V and J ends lost 2 bases and 9 bases respectively, with 17 bases between them. The CDR3 runs to 15 residues. Germline V gene sequence: CDR1 MRHNA, CDR2 SNTAGT. The CDR3 sequence: CASSDPRGAGRPQHF. DNA of the CDR3: TGTGCCAGCAGTGACCCCCGAGGGGCGGGAAGGCCCCAGCATTTT.

The V call is TRBV12-3 or TRBV12-4, the J call TRBJ2-3; D gene unclear. Trimming pared 5 bases from V and 6 bases from J, leaving 12 bases between. This CDR3 spans 13 amino acids. As DNA, the CDR3 is TGTGCCAGCAGTCCCCGCGGTATGGATACGCAGTATTTT. As protein: CASSPRGMDTQYF.

This clone was counted a few times. This chain connects TRBV12-3 or TRBV12-4 to TRBJ1-2; TRBD1 might be the D (5 bases). The germline V and J ends were trimmed by 5 bases and 5 bases, with 12 bases remaining between them. The CDR3 sequence is 13 residues long. This CDR3 is CASSPGGVYGYTF. In nucleotides, the CDR3 is TGTGCCAGCAGTCCTGGGGGGGTATATGGCTACACCTTC.

V is TRBV7-9 and J is TRBJ2-1; D perhaps matches TRBD1 (5 bases). The CDR3 length is 16 residues. Trimming removed 7 bases at V and 6 bases at J, with 22 bases between. Looked up from germline, CDR1 is SEHNR and CDR2 is FQNEAQ (reference sequence). DNA for the CDR3: TGTGCCAGCACCCTAGGTCTAGGGGCTCAAATCAATGAGCAGTTCTTC. It yields the protein CASTLGLGAQINEQFF.

The chain recombines TRBV29-1 with TRBJ1-1; possibly TRBD1 for D (5 bases). The CDR3 runs 15 residues. V lost 4 bases and J 0 bases, leaving 15 bases between the germline ends. The germline V gene encodes CDR1 SQVTM and CDR2 ANQGSEA. The CDR3 is CSVADRGTVNTEAFF. The CDR3 DNA follows: TGCAGCGTTGCGGACCGCGGGACGGTGAACACTGAAGCTTTCTTT. Full variable domain (missing parts from reference TRBV29-1 and TRBJ1-1): SAVISQKPSRDICQRGTSLTIQCQVDSQVTMMFWYRQQPGQSLTLIATANQGSEATYESGFVIDKFPISRPNLTFSTLTVSNMSPEDSSIYLCSVADRGTVNTEAFFGQGTRLTVV.

This chain connects TRBV29-1 to TRBJ1-4, with D hard to call. Trimming pared 3 bases from V and 7 bases from J, leaving 12 bases between. The CDR3 sequence is 13 residues long. CDR1 and CDR2 (germline): SQVTM, ANQGSEA. CDR3 DNA sequence: TGCAGCGTTGATAGTGAGGAGGGTGAAAAACTGTTTTTT. It codes for CSVDSEEGEKLFF.

This rearrangement joins TRBV7-2 to TRBJ1-3; 7 bases agree with TRBD1. With V trimmed by 5 bases and J by 11 bases, 6 bases remained unmatched. CDR3 length equals 12 residues. CDR1 is SGHTA, CDR2 FQGNSA, per germline. The CDR3 sequence is CASSANRGPIYF. The DNA of the CDR3 is TGTGCCAGCAGCGCAAACAGGGGCCCCATATATTTT. Full variable domain (outside the CDR3, taken from reference TRBV7-2 and TRBJ1-3): GAGVSQSPSNKVTEKGKDVELRCDPISGHTALYWYRQSLGQGLEFLIYFQGNSAPDKSGLPSDRFSAERTGGSVSTLTIQRTQQEDSAVYLCASSANRGPIYFGEGSWLTVV.

A note on this clone: The junction does not match germline at one end; this may be a read error. The rearrangement links TRBV2 to TRBJ1-2, with no clear D. This CDR3 region has 10 residues. In germline, CDR1 is SNHLY, CDR2 FYNNEI. This chain's CDR3 is CASSEAQASF. The CDR3, as DNA: TGTGCCAGCAGTGAAGCGCAGGCATCCTTC.

The chain joins TRBV6-5 to TRBJ2-3; 7 nucleotides align to TRBD1. The CDR3 extends over 14 amino acids. Germline V lookup: CDR1 MNHEY, CDR2 SVGAGI. V lost 6 bases, J lost 4 bases, and 7 bases stayed unmatched. The DNA of the CDR3 is TGTGCCAGCAGGAGTAACAGGGGCCCAGATACGCAGTATTTT. Translated, it gives CASRSNRGPDTQYF.

The rearrangement links TRBV27 to TRBJ1-2; TRBD1 matches at 7 bases. J lost 5 bases, V lost 7 bases, and 16 bases had no gene match. CDR1 is MNHEY and CDR2 is SMNVEV in the germline V gene (reference sequence). The CDR3 loop spans 16 amino acids. CDR3 protein: CASTHPEGARYYGYTF. As DNA, the CDR3 is TGTGCCAGCACACACCCAGAGGGGGCGCGTTATTATGGCTACACCTTC.

The chain combines TRBV6-5 with TRBJ1-5, with 9 bases fitting TRBD1. After removal of 4 bases from V and 5 bases from J, the junction contained 9 bases not matched to a gene. Germline V gene lookup returns CDR1 MNHEY and CDR2 SVGAGI. There are 16 residues in the CDR3. CDR3 residues: CASSLTGGIVHQPQHF. The CDR3 nucleotides are TGTGCCAGCAGTTTGACAGGGGGAATTGTGCATCAGCCCCAGCATTTT.

On this clone: This sample includes further DNA sequences coding for the same CDR3. The chain has TRBV7-3 and TRBJ2-1; D is ambiguous. CDR3 size: 14 residues. V lost 0 bases, J lost 8 bases, and 11 bases lay in between. Germline V gives CDR1 SGHTA, CDR2 FQGTGA. The CDR3 DNA sequence: TGTGCCAGCAGCTTAACGGGCCTTCTCGATGAGCAGTTCTTC. It encodes CASSLTGLLDEQFF.

CDR3 DNA: TGTGCCAGCAGGGTTCGTTCGGGACAACGAAATTCACCCCTCCACTTT. Protein product: CASRVRSGQRNSPLHF. The chain employs TRBV27 and TRBJ1-6; weak D call: TRBD1 (6 bases). Trimming shortened V by 6 bases and J by 7 bases, and 19 bases separated the two germline ends. CDR1 is MNHEY, CDR2 SMNVEV, per germline (reference sequence). The CDR3 has 16 residues.

The rearrangement uses TRBV9 and TRBJ2-3, with D possibly matching TRBD2 (5 bases). CDR3 length: 15 residues. Between the trimmed V and J ends, which lost 0 bases and 4 bases, there was a span of 12 bases. Per germline, CDR1 SGDLS and CDR2 YYNGEE. For the CDR3, the DNA is TGTGCCAGCAGCGTAGAAGCGGCTCCCCCAGATACGCAGTATTTT. Protein product: CASSVEAAPPDTQYF.

This rearrangement joins TRBV5-1 to TRBJ2-2; the D is unclear. CDR1 and CDR2 (germline): SGHRS, YFSETQ. The V end lost 4 bases, the J end lost 6 bases, and 13 bases lay between the germline ends. The CDR3 runs 14 residues. The CDR3 DNA reads as TGCGCCAGCAGCACAGTAGACGGTGCCGGGGAGCTGTTTTTT. Residues: CASSTVDGAGELFF.

The chain carries TRBV7-9 and TRBJ2-7; unclear D gene. The CDR3 totals 12 residues. CDR1 and CDR2 (germline): SEHNR, FQNEAQ (reference sequence). V lost 4 bases and J lost 6, with 10 bases in between. The DNA for the CDR3 is TGTGCCAGCAGCTCCCAGGTGGGCGAGCAGTACTTC. It is translated as CASSSQVGEQYF.

The rearrangement joins TRBV7-7 to TRBJ2-1; 8 nucleotides agree with TRBD2. Germline V gene sequence: CDR1 SSHAT, CDR2 FNYEAQ (reference sequence). There are 11 residues in the CDR3. The CDR3: CATRGGGEQFF. CDR3 DNA: TGTGCTACCCGGGGGGGCGGTGAGCAGTTCTTC.

The chain couples TRBV7-8 to TRBJ1-1, with D unresolved. The germline gives CDR1 SGHVS, CDR2 FQNEAQ. Trimming cost V 3 bases and J 1 base, with 12 bases left between them. This CDR3 spans 15 amino acids. CDR3 coding DNA: TGTGCCAGCAGCTTGTCGTATCTAGGGAACACTGAAGCTTTCTTT. It codes for CASSLSYLGNTEAFF. Complete variable domain (other parts from reference TRBV7-8 and TRBJ1-1): GAGVSQSPRYKVAKRGQDVALRCDPISGHVSLFWYQQALGQGPEFLTYFQNEAQLDKSGLPSDRFFAERPEGSVSTLKIQRTQQEDSAVYLCASSLSYLGNTEAFFGQGTRLTVV.

This chain connects TRBV10-2 to TRBJ1-2, with D possibly TRBD1 on 5 matching bases. The CDR3 contains 17 residues. CDR1 WSHSY and CDR2 SAAADI come from the germline V gene. V lost 2 bases to trimming and J lost 4 bases, with 20 bases between them. The CDR3 nucleotides read TGCGCCAGCAGTGAGGAGCGGGGCAGGGTCCCCCTCTATGGCTACACCTTC. It specifies CASSEERGRVPLYGYTF.

This clone was detected only once. CDR3: CASSQERGYTEAFF. DNA of the CDR3: TGCGCCAGCAGCCAAGAACGGGGATACACTGAAGCTTTCTTT. The V call is TRBV4-3, the J call TRBJ1-1; no clear D gene. This CDR3 is built from 14 residues. CDR1 is LGHNA and CDR2 is YSLEER in the germline V gene. Trimming took off 0 bases at V and 3 bases at J, with 8 bases between the two ends.

This sequence joins TRBV11-2 and TRBJ1-1; tentatively, D is TRBD1 (5 bases). The CDR3 covers 16 residues. V shed 1 base and J shed 2 bases, with 14 bases lying between them. CDR1 and CDR2 (germline): SGHAT, FQNNGV. The CDR3 reads CASSLGPLRANTEAFF. CDR3 nucleotides: TGTGCCAGCAGCTTAGGCCCCCTCAGGGCTAACACTGAAGCTTTCTTT.